This TCR beta chain was documented in a study of blood T cell repertoires in COVID-19. Turning to the study itself: Collection of acute and convalescent COVID-19 samples took place in the United States, Italy and Spain. From T cells, B-cell-depleted T cells, or PBMCs came the material, which was cDNA or gDNA.

The authors' processing: Amplification of reference gene primers was used by the study to estimate nucleated cell counts. Sequencing was performed with immunoSEQ multiplex PCR; in TCRdb, only in-frame clones are kept and a portion is missing. V and J calls and clone size are as listed in that table; D and trimming were resolved from the DNA. The profile shows under 250,000 clones, 80% to 85% of them singletons. This CDR3 comprises 15 residues. V gave up 2 bases and J gave up 0 bases, with 9 bases separating them. The germline gives CDR1 SGHRS, CDR2 YFSETQ. Sequenced: peripheral blood. The TCR comes from a man in his fifties or sixties with active or convalescent COVID-19. J is TRBJ1-3 and V is TRBV5-1; the D is unclear. The CDR3 DNA follows: TGCGCCAGCAGCTTACAGTTCGACTCTGGAAACACCATATATTTT. Its protein is CASSLQFDSGNTIYF. The entire variable domain, with the rest obtained from reference TRBV5-1 and TRBJ1-3, is as follows: KAGVTQTPRYLIKTRGQQVTLSCSPISGHRSVSWYQQTPGQGLQFLFEYFSETQRNKGNFPGRFSGRQFSNSRSEMNVSTLELGDSALYLCASSLQFDSGNTIYFGEGSWLTVV.